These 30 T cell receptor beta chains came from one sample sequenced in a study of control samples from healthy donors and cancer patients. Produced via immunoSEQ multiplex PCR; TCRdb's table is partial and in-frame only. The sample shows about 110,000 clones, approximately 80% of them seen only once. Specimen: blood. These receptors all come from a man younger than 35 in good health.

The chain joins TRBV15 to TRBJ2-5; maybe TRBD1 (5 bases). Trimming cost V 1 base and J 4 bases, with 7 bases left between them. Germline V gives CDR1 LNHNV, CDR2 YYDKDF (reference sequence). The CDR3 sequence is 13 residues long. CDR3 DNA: TGTGCCACCAGCAGAGGGGGCGGAGAGACCCAGTACTTC. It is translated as CATSRGGGETQYF.

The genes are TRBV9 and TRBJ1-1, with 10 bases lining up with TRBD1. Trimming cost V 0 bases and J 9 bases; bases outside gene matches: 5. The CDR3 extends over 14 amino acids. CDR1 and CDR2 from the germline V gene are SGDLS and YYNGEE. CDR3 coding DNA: TGTGCCAGCAGCGTAGCCGGGACAGGGGCTAAAGCTTTCTTT. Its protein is CASSVAGTGAKAFF. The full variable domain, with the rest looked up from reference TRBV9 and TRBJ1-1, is DSGVTQTPKHLITATGQRVTLRCSPRSGDLSVYWYQQSLDQGLQFLIQYYNGEERAKGNILERFSAQQFPDLHSELNLSSLELGDSALYFCASSVAGTGAKAFFGQGTRLTVV.

CDR3 nucleotide sequence: TGTGCCAGTAGTATGGAGGGCGACGGCTATGGCTACACCTTC. Its translation is CASSMEGDGYGYTF. The genes are TRBV19 and TRBJ1-2; D uncertain. The ends were cut back, 3 bases at V and 4 bases at J, with 12 bases in the middle. Germline V gene sequence: CDR1 LNHDA, CDR2 SQIVND (reference sequence). This CDR3 is built from 14 residues.

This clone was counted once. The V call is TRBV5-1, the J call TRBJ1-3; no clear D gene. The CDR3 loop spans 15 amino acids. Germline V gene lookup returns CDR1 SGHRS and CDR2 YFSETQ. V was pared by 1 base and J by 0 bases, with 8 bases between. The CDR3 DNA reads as TGCGCCAGCAGCTTGACCCATGGCTCTGGAAACACCATATATTTT. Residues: CASSLTHGSGNTIYF. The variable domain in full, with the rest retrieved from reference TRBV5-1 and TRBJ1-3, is KAGVTQTPRYLIKTRGQQVTLSCSPISGHRSVSWYQQTPGQGLQFLFEYFSETQRNKGNFPGRFSGRQFSNSRSEMNVSTLELGDSALYLCASSLTHGSGNTIYFGEGSWLTVV.

The CDR3 DNA reads as TGCGCCAGCAGCCAAGGGGTTACGGGCCGGAGCGGCTACACCTTC. Translated: CASSQGVTGRSGYTF. The chain joins TRBV4-3 to TRBJ1-2; D not certain. V was clipped by 1 base and J by 8 bases, with 17 bases between them. This CDR3 comprises 15 residues. Per the germline V gene, CDR1 is LGHNA and CDR2 is YSLEER.

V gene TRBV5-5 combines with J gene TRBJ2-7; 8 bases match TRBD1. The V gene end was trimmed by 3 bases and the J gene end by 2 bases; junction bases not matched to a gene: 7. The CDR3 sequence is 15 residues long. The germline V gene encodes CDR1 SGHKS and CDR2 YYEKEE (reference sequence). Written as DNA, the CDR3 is TGTGCCAGCAGCTGGGGACAGGATGGGACCTACGAGCAGTACGTC. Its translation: CASSWGQDGTYEQYV.

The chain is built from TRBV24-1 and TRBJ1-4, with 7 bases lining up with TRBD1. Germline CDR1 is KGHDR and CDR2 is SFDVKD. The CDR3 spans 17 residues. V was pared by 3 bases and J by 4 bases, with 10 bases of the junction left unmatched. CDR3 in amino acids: CATSDPPLDRINEKLFF. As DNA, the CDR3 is TGTGCCACCAGTGATCCACCGCTGGACAGGATTAATGAAAAACTGTTTTTT.

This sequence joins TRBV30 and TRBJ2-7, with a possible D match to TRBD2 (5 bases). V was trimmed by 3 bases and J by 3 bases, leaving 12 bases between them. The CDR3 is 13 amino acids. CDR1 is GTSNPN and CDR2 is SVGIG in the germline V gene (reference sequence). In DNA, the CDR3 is TGTGCCTGGAGCGCGGGTTCTAACTACGAGCAGTACTTC. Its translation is CAWSAGSNYEQYF. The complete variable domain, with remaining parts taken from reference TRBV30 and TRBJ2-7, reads SQTIHQWPATLVQPVGSPLSLECTVEGTSNPNLYWYRQAAGRGLQLLFYSVGIGQISSEVPQNLSASRPQDRQFILSSKKLLLSDSGFYLCAWSAGSNYEQYFGPGTRLTVT.

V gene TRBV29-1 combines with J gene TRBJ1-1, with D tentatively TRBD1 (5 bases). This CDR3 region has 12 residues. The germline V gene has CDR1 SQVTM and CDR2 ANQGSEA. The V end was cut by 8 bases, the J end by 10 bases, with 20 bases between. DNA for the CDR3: TGCAGCACGGCGGAAGGGGTACGTGGAGCTTTCTTT. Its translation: CSTAEGVRGAFF.

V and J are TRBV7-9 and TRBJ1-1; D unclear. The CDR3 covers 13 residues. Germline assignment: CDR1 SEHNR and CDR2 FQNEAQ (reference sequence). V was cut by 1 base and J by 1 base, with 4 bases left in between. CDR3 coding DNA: TGTGCCAGCAGCTTAGGCGCGAACACTGAAGCTTTCTTT. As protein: CASSLGANTEAFF. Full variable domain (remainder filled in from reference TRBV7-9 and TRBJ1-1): DTGVSQNPRHKITKRGQNVTFRCDPISEHNRLYWYRQTLGQGPEFLTYFQNEAQLEKSRLLSDRFSAERPKGSFSTLEIQRTEQGDSAMYLCASSLGANTEAFFGQGTRLTVV.

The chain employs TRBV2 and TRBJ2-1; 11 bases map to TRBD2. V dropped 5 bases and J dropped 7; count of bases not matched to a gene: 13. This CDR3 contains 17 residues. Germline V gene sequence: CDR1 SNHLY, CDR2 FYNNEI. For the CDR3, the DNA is TGTGCCAGCAGTTGGGGTGGGCTAGCGGGGGGAAAGAATGAGCAGTTCTTC. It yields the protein CASSWGGLAGGKNEQFF.

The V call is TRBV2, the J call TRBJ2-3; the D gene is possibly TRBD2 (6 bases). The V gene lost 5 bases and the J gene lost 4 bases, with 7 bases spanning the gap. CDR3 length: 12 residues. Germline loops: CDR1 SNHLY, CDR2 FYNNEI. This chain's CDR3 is CASSRLADTQYF. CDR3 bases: TGTGCCAGCAGTCGACTAGCAGATACGCAGTATTTT.

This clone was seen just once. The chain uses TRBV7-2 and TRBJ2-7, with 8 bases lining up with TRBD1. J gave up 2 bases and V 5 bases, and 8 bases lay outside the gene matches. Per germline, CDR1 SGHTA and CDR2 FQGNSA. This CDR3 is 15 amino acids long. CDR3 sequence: CASSTDWTGTYEQYF. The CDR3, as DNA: TGTGCCAGCAGCACAGACTGGACAGGGACCTACGAGCAGTACTTC. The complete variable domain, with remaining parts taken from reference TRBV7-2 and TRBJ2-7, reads GAGVSQSPSNKVTEKGKDVELRCDPISGHTALYWYRQSLGQGLEFLIYFQGNSAPDKSGLPSDRFSAERTGGSVSTLTIQRTQQEDSAVYLCASSTDWTGTYEQYFGPGTRLTVT.

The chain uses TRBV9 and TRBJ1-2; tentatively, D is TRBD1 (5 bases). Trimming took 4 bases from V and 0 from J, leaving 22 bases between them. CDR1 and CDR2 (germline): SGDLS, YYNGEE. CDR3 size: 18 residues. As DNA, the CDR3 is TGTGCCAGCAGCCCTTATCCCGGGACGGCCCTAGCTAACTATGGCTACACCTTC. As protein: CASSPYPGTALANYGYTF.

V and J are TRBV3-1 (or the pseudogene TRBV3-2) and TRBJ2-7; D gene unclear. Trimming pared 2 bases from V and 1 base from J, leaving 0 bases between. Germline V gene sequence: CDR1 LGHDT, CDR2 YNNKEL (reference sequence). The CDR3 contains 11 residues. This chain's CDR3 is CASSQSYEQYF. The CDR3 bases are TGTGCCAGCAGCCAATCCTACGAGCAGTACTTC.

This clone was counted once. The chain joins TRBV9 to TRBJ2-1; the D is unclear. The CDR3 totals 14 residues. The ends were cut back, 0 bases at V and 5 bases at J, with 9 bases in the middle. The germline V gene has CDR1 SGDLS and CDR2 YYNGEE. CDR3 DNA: TGTGCCAGCAGCGTAGTATGGTCTAACAATGAGCAGTTCTTC. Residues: CASSVVWSNNEQFF.

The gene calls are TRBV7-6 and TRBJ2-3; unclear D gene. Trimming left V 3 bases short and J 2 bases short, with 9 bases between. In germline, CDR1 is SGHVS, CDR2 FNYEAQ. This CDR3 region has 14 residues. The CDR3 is CASSFSTPTDTQYF. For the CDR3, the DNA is TGTGCCAGCAGCTTTTCCACCCCCACAGATACGCAGTATTTT.

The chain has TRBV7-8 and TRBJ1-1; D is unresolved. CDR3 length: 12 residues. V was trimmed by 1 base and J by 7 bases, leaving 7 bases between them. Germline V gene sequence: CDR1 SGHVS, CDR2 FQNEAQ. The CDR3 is CASSLDGYEAFF. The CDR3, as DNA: TGTGCCAGCAGCTTAGACGGCTATGAAGCTTTCTTT. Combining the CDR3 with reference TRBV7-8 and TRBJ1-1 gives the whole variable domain GAGVSQSPRYKVAKRGQDVALRCDPISGHVSLFWYQQALGQGPEFLTYFQNEAQLDKSGLPSDRFFAERPEGSVSTLKIQRTQQEDSAVYLCASSLDGYEAFFGQGTRLTVV.

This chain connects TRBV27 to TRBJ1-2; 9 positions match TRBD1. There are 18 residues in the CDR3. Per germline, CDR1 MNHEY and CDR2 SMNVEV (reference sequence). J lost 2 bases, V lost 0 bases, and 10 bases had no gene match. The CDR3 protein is CASSLSGVAQGANYGYTF. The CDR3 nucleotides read TGTGCCAGCAGTTTATCGGGGGTCGCACAGGGGGCGAACTATGGCTACACCTTC.

The chain's CDR3 is CASSLRQGATTNEKLFF. For the CDR3, the DNA is TGTGCCAGCAGCTTGAGGCAGGGGGCCACAACTAATGAAAAACTGTTTTTT. The genes are TRBV5-4 and TRBJ1-4, with 8 bases matching TRBD1. Germline V gives CDR1 SGHNT, CDR2 YYREEE (reference sequence). The CDR3 loop spans 17 amino acids. After removal of 1 base from V and 0 bases from J, the junction contained 5 bases not matched to a gene.

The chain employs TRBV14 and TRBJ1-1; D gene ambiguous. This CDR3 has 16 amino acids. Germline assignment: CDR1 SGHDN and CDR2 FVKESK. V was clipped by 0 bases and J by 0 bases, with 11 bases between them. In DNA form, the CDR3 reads TGTGCCAGCAGCCAAGAAGCGGGTTTAATGAACACTGAAGCTTTCTTT. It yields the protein CASSQEAGLMNTEAFF.

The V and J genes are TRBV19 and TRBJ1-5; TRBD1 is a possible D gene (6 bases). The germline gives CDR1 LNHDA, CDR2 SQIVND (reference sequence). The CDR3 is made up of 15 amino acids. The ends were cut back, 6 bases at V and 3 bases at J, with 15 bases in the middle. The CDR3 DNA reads TGTGCCAGTAGACAGGGAGGGGGGATCAATCAGCCCCAGCATTTT. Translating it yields CASRQGGGINQPQHF.

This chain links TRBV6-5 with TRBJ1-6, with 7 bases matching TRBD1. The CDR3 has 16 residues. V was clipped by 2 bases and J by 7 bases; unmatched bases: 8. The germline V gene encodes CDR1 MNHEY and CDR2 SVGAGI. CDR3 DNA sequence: TGTGCCAGCAGTTACGCCCGGGACAGCAAAAATTCACCCCTCCACTTT. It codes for CASSYARDSKNSPLHF.

The CDR3 region has the DNA TGTGCCAGTAGTATTCTGGACAGGGAAAACTATGGCTACACCTTC. Protein: CASSILDRENYGYTF. The rearrangement uses TRBV19 and TRBJ1-2; 8 bases are a match to TRBD1. This CDR3 spans 15 amino acids. In germline, CDR1 is LNHDA, CDR2 SQIVND (reference sequence). Trimming removed 3 bases from V and 2 bases from J; junction bases left unmatched: 5.

Here the CDR3 reads CASREDSLGTEQFF. CDR3 sequence (DNA): TGCGCCAGCAGGGAGGACAGCCTAGGCACTGAGCAGTTCTTC. This chain uses TRBV10-2 with TRBJ2-1; possible D gene TRBD1, 6 bases. Trimming took off 6 bases at V and 9 bases at J, with 18 bases between the two ends. This CDR3 spans 14 amino acids. Germline-derived CDR1 and CDR2 are WSHSY and SAAADI.

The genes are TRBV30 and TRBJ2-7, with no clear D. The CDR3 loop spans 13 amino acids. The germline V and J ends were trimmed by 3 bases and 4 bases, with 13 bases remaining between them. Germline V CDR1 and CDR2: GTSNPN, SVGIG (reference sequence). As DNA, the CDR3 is TGTGCCTGGAGGGCCCCGTGGGGATACGAGCAGTACTTC. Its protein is CAWRAPWGYEQYF.

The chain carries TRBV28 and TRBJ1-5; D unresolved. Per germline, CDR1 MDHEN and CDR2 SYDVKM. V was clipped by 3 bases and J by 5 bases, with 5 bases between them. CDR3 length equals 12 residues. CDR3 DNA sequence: TGTGCCAGCAGTTTTTTGGATCAGCCCCAGCATTTT. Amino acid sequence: CASSFLDQPQHF.

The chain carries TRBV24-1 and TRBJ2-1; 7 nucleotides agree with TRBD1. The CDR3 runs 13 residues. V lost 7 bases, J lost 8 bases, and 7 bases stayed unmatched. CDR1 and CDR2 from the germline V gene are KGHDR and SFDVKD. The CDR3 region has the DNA TGTGCCACCAGAGAGACAGGGTCCTATGAGCAGTTCTTC. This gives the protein CATRETGSYEQFF.

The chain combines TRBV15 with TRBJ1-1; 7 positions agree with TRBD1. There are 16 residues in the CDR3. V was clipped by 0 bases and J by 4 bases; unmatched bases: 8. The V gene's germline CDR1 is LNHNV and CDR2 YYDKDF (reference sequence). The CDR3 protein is CATSRDLGTAATEAFF. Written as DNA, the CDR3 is TGTGCCACCAGCAGAGATTTAGGGACAGCAGCCACTGAAGCTTTCTTT.

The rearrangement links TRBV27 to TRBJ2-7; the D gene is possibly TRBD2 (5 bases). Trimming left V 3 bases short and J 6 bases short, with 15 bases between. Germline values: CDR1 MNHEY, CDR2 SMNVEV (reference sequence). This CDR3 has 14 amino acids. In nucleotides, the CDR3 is TGTGCCAGCAGTTTTTTGGACCGTCTAGCCGAGCAGTACTTC. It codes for CASSFLDRLAEQYF.